This TCR beta chain was identified during a study of radiation and T cells in renal cell carcinoma. This CDR3 region has 14 residues. V was clipped by 5 bases and J by 5 bases; unmatched bases: 8. In germline, CDR1 is MNHEY, CDR2 SMNVEV (reference sequence). Generated by immunoSEQ multiplex PCR, the TCRdb table keeps only in-frame clones and is missing some. The table shows approximately 110,000 clones, with roughly 80% occurring only once. As to time point: baseline pretreatment blood. Treatment here: 15 Gy SBRT to primary tumor, nephrectomy 4 weeks later. Serial blood draws occurred at baseline and 2 and 4 weeks post-SBRT. Clear cell pathology was present in this patient's renal cell carcinoma.

This receptor was identified in a woman between 55 and 75 years old with renal cell carcinoma. The starting material was blood, obtained from a patient whose treatment included radiotherapy and nephrectomy. This chain connects TRBV27 to TRBJ1-1; 7 bases are shared with TRBD1. The CDR3 region is CASSAGGGGTEAFF. The CDR3 coding sequence is TGTGCCAGCAGTGCAGGAGGGGGCGGTACTGAAGCTTTCTTT.